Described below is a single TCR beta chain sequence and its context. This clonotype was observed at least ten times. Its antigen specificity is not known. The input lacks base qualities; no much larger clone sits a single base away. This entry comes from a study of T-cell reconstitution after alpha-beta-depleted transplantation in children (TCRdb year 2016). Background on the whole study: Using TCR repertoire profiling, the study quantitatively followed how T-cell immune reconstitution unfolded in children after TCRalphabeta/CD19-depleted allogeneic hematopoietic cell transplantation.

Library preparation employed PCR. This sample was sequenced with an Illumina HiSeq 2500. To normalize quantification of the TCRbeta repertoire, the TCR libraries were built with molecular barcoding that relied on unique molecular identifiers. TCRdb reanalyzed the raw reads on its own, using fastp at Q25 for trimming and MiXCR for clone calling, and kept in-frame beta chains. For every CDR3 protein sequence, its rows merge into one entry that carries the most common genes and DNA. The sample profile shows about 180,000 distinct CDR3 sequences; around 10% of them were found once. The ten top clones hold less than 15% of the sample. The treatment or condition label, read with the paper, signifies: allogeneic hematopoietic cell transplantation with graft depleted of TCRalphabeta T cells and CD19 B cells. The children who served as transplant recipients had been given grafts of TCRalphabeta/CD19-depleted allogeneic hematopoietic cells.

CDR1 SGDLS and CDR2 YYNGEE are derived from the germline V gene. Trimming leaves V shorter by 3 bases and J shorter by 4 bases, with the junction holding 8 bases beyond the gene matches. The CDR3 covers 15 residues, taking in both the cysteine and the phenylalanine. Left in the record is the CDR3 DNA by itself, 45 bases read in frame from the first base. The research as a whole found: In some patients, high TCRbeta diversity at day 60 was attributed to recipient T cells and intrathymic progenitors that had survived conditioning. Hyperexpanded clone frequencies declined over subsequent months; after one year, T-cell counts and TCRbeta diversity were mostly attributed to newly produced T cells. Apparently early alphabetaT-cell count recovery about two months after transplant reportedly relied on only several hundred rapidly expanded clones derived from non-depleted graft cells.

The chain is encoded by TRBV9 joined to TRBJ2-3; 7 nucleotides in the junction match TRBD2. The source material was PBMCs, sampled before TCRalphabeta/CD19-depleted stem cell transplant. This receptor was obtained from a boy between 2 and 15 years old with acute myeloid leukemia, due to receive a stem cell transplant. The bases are TGTGCCAGCAGCGGGAGCGGGAATCGTGCAGATACGCAGTATTTT. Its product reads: CASSGSGNRADTQYF.